The next 7 T cell receptor beta chains were all read from a single sample in a study of blood T cell repertoires in COVID-19. Generated by immunoSEQ multiplex PCR, the TCRdb table keeps only in-frame clones and is missing some. Among 380,000 or so clones, around nine tenths were seen once, and the ten largest hold about 7.6%. Sequences were obtained from peripheral blood. The receptors here all came from a woman in her sixties or seventies with COVID-19, enrolled during active disease.

This sequence joins TRBV27 and TRBJ2-1; 10 nucleotides agree with TRBD2. The CDR3 has 16 residues. The junction had 5 bases not matched to a gene; V was cut back by 1 base and J by 5 bases. The V gene's germline CDR1 is MNHEY and CDR2 SMNVEV (reference sequence). The CDR3, as DNA: TGTGCCAGCAGTTTATGGATAGCGGGGGGTAACAATGAGCAGTTCTTC. Translation gives CASSLWIAGGNNEQFF.

The chain joins TRBV11-2 to TRBJ2-5; weak D call: TRBD2 (6 bases). The CDR3 is 15 residues long. V lost 1 base to trimming and J lost 2 bases, with 11 bases between them. The germline gives CDR1 SGHAT, CDR2 FQNNGV. CDR3 DNA: TGTGCCAGCAGCTTAGGGCCCGGGGGACAAGAGACCCAGTACTTC. This codes for CASSLGPGGQETQYF.

The chain joins TRBV2 to TRBJ1-5; the D is unclear. V lost 6 bases and J lost 1, with 10 bases in between. The CDR3 length is 14 residues. CDR1 is SNHLY, CDR2 FYNNEI, per germline. The CDR3 region has the DNA TGTGCCAGCAGGCCGGGATCGAGCAATCAGCCCCAGCATTTT. This sequence encodes CASRPGSSNQPQHF.

This clone is a singleton in its sample. The chain combines TRBV9 with TRBJ2-7; 7 bases line up with TRBD1. V dropped 3 bases and J dropped 4; count of bases not matched to a gene: 7. The CDR3 has 14 amino acids. Germline lookup yields CDR1 SGDLS and CDR2 YYNGEE. The CDR3 sequence: CASSGRDRLYEQYF. For the CDR3, the DNA is TGTGCCAGCAGCGGCCGGGACAGACTTTACGAGCAGTACTTC.

The J gene is TRBJ2-7, the V gene TRBV29-1, with a weak D call TRBD2 (7 bases). CDR3 length: 10 residues. CDR1 SQVTM and CDR2 ANQGSEA come from the germline V gene. V was trimmed by 7 bases and J by 5 bases, leaving 9 bases between them. In DNA, the CDR3 is TGCAGCGCGGGGGGCGACGAGCAGTACTTC. Amino acid sequence: CSAGGDEQYF.

The gene calls are TRBV11-3 and TRBJ2-3, with 8 nucleotides matching TRBD2. Germline assignment: CDR1 SGHNT and CDR2 YENEEA. V shed 1 base, J shed 4 bases, and the junction held 4 bases outside the gene matches. The CDR3 has 15 residues. CDR3 coding DNA: TGTGCCAGCAGCTTAGCGGTCGGGGGGGCAGATACGCAGTATTTT. Its protein is CASSLAVGGADTQYF.

V and J are TRBV24-1 and TRBJ2-5; D perhaps matches TRBD2 (5 bases). V was shortened by 1 base and J by 7 bases, with 6 bases between the two germline ends. CDR1 and CDR2 from the germline V gene are KGHDR and SFDVKD. This CDR3 has 12 residues. CDR3 amino acids: CATSDFGGTQYF. CDR3 in DNA: TGTGCCACCAGTGATTTCGGAGGGACCCAGTACTTC.